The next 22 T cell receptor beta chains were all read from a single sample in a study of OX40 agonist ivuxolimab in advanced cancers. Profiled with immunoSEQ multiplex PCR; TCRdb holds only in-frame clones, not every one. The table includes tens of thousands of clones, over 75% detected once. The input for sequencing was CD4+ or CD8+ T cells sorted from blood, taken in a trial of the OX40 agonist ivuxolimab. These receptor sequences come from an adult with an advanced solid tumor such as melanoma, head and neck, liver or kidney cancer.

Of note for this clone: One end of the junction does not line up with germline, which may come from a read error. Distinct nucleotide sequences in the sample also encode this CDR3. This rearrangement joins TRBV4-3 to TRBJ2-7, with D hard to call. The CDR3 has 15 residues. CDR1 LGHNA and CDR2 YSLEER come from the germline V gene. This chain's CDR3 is CASSQDGLGSYEQYF. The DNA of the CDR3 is TGCGCCAGCAGTCAAGACGGTCTGGGTTCCTACGAGCAGTACTTC.

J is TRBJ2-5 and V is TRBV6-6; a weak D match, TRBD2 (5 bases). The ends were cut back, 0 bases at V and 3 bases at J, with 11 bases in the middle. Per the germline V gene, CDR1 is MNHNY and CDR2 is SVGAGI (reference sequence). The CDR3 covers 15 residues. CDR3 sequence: CASSYSELEKETQYF. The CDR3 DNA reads TGTGCCAGCAGTTACTCCGAACTAGAAAAAGAGACCCAGTACTTC.

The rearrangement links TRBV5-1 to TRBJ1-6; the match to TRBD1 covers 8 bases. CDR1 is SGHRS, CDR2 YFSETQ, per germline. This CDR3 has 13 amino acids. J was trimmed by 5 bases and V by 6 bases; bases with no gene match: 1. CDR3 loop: CASMGQDNSPLHF. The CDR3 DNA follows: TGCGCCAGCATGGGACAGGATAATTCACCCCTCCACTTT.

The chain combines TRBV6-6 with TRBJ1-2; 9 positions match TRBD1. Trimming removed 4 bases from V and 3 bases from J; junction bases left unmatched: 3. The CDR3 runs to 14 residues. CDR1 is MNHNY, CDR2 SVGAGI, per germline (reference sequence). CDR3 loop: CASSLQGADYGYTF. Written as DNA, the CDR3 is TGTGCCAGCAGTTTACAGGGGGCGGACTATGGCTACACCTTC.

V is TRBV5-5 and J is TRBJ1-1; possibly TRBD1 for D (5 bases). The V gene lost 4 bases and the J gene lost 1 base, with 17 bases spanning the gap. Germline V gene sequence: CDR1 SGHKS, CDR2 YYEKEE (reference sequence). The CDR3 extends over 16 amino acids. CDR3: CASSIGSGPANTEAFF. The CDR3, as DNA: TGTGCCAGCAGCATCGGATCAGGGCCGGCGAACACTGAAGCTTTCTTT.

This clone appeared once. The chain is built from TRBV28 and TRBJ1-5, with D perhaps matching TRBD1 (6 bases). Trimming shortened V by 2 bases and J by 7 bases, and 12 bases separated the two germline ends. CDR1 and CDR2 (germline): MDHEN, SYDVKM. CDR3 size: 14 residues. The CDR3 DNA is TGTGCCAGCAGTTTAAGGGTAACAGGGCAGCCCCAGCATTTT. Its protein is CASSLRVTGQPQHF.

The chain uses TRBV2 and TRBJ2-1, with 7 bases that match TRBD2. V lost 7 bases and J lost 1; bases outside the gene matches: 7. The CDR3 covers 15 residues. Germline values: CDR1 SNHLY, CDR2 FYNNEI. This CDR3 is CASIGGRASYNEQFF. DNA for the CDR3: TGTGCCAGCATTGGGGGGAGGGCTTCCTACAATGAGCAGTTCTTC.

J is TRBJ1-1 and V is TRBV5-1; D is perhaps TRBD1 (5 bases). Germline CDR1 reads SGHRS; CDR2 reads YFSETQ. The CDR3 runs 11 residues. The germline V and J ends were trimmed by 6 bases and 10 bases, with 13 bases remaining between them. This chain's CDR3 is CASTQEGRAFF. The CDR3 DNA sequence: TGCGCCAGCACCCAGGAGGGGCGAGCTTTCTTT. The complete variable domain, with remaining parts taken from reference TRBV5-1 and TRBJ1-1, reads KAGVTQTPRYLIKTRGQQVTLSCSPISGHRSVSWYQQTPGQGLQFLFEYFSETQRNKGNFPGRFSGRQFSNSRSEMNVSTLELGDSALYLCASTQEGRAFFGQGTRLTVV.

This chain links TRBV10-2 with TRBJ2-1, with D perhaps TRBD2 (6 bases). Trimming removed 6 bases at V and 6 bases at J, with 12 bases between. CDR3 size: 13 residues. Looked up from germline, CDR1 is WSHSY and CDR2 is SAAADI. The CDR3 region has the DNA TGCGCCAGCAGCGTTAGCGGCCTCAATGAGCAGTTCTTC. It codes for CASSVSGLNEQFF.

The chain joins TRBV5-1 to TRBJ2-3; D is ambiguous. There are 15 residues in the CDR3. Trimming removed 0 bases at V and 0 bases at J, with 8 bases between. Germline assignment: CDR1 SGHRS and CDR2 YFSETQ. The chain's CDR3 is CASSLEEISTDTQYF. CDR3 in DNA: TGCGCCAGCAGCTTGGAAGAGATTAGCACAGATACGCAGTATTTT.

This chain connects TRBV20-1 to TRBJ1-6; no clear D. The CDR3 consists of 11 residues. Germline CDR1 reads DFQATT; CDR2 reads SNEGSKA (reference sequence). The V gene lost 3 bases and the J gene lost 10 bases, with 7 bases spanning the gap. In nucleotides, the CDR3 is TGCAGTGCTAGGGGAGGGTCACCCCTCCACTTT. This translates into CSARGGSPLHF.

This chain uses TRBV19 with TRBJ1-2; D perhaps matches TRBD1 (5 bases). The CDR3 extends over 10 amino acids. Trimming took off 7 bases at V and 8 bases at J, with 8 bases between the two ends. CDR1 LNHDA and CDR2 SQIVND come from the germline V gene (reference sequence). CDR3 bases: TGTGCCAGTAATCAGGGAGGCTACACCTTC. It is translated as CASNQGGYTF.

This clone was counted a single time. The CDR3 protein is CASSSPRDRARGYTF. The CDR3 region has the DNA TGTGCCAGCAGTTCCCCCCGGGACAGGGCCAGGGGCTACACCTTC. The chain recombines TRBV6-5 with TRBJ1-2; 9 bases are a match to TRBD1. This CDR3 spans 15 amino acids. Losses at the gene ends were 4 bases for V and 8 bases for J; bases not matched to a gene: 11. CDR1 is MNHEY and CDR2 is SVGAGI in the germline V gene.

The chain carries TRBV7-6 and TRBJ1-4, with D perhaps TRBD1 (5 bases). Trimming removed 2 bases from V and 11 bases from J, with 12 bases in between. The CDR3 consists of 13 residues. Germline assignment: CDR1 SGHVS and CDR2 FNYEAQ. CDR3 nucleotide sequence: TGTGCCAGCAGCTTAACCGGGGGGGATAAACTGTTTTTT. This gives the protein CASSLTGGDKLFF.

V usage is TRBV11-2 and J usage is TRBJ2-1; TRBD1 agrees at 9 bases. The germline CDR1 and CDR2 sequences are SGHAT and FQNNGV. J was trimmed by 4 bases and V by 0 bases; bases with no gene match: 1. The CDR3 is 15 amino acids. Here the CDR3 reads CASSLDGTGYNEQFF. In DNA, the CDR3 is TGTGCCAGCAGCTTAGATGGGACAGGGTACAATGAGCAGTTCTTC.

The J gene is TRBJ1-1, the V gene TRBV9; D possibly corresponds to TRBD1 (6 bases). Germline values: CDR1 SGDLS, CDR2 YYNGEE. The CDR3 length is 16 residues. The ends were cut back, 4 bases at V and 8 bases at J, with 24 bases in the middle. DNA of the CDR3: TGTGCCAGCAGCCGAACAACTCAGGGGCCGCTCGTGGAAGCTTTCTTT. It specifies CASSRTTQGPLVEAFF.

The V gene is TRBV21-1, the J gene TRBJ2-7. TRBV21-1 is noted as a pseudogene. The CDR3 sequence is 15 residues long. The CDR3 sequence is CASSGLGGTVYEQYF. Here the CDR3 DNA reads TGTGCCAGCTCAGGGCTTGGGGGTACGGTCTACGAGCAGTACTTC.

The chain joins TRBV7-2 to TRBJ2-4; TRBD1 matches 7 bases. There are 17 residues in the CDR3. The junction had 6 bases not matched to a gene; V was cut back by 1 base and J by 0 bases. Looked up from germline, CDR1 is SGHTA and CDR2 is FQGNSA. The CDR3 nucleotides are TGTGCCAGCAGCTTAGGGTGGGGACAGCTAGCCAAAAACATTCAGTACTTC. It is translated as CASSLGWGQLAKNIQYF. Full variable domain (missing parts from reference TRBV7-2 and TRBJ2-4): GAGVSQSPSNKVTEKGKDVELRCDPISGHTALYWYRQSLGQGLEFLIYFQGNSAPDKSGLPSDRFSAERTGGSVSTLTIQRTQQEDSAVYLCASSLGWGQLAKNIQYFGAGTRLSVL.

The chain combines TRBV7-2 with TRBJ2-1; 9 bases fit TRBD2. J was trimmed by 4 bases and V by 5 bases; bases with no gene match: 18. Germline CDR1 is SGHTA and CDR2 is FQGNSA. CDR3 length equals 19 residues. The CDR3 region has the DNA TGTGCCAGCAGCCCCCTTGGCGGGAGGGCCGTAATTCTGTACAATGAGCAGTTCTTC. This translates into CASSPLGGRAVILYNEQFF.

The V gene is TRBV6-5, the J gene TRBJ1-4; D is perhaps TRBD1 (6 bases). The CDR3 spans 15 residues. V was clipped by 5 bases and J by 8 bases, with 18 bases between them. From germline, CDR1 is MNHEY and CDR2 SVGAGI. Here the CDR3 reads CASSRSGQRREKLFF. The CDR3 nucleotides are TGTGCCAGCAGTCGCTCCGGACAGCGCCGAGAAAAACTGTTTTTT.

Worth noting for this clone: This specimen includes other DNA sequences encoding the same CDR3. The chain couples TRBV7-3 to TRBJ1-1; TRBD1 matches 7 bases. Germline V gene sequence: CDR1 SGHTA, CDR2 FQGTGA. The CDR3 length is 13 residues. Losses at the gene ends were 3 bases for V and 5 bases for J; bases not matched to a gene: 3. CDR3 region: CASSFQGGTEAFF. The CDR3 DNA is TGTGCCAGCAGCTTCCAGGGGGGGACTGAAGCTTTCTTT.

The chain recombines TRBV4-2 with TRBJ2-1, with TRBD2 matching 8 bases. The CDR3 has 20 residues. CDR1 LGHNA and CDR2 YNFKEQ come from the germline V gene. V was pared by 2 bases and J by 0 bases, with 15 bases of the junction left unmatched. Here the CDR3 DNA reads TGTGCCAGCAGCCAAAAACGGACTAGCTCCTACCAAGGCTCCTACAATGAGCAGTTCTTC. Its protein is CASSQKRTSSYQGSYNEQFF.